A selection of T cell receptor beta chains follows, all from one sample in a study of Graves' ophthalmopathy and Graves' hyperthyroidism. TCRdb independently ran MiXCR on the multiplex PCR reads; one entry per CDR3 protein. The sample yields under 800,000 distinct CDR3 sequences, 22% seen once. The sample comprised peripheral blood. The receptors derive from a woman aged 18-29 years with stable Graves' hyperthyroidism. Some clones in this sample may be carry-over from other donors' samples. The conserved cysteine and the conserved F or W are not part of the CDR3 here. Fields, in order: D gene, V gene, CDR3 protein. A D gene is named only where the DNA matches it firmly.

NA | TRBV19 | ASSIVWDGSYEQY
TRBD2 | TRBV20-1 | SAKRGSGGAGETQY
NA | TRBV30 | AWSIGGSGNTIY
TRBD1 | TRBV29-1 | SAEQGGIGNTIY
NA | TRBV18 | ASSPTGQTYSGANVLT
TRBD2 | TRBV12-3/TRBV12-4 | ASGKTSGGTQETQY
NA | TRBV9 | ASSRSGTSYEQY
NA | TRBV7-9 | ASSYRDTNYEQY
NA | TRBV11-1 | ASSPIEGTYGSYEQY
NA | TRBV6-4 | ASSDEGSEINTEAF
NA | TRBV12-3/TRBV12-4 | ASRRTVEGPNQPQH
NA | TRBV15 | ATSRRGTQGYT
NA | TRBV11-1 | ASRQDSFGTDTQY
NA | TRBV7-9 | ASSIDSYGYT
TRBD1 | TRBV9 | ASSVESATGHYGYT
NA | TRBV10-3 | AISESLGKGSEAF
NA | TRBV11-2 | ASSLGDGLHEQY
NA | TRBV18 | ASSTSYGETQY
NA | TRBV29-1 | SAFPSNTGELF
TRBD1 | TRBV6-1 | ASSVGQGGGLAKNIQY
NA | TRBV12-3/TRBV12-4 | ASSLDRSPSYEQY
TRBD1 | TRBV20-1 | SARDIGTGDGNTIY
TRBD1 | TRBV28 | ASSRWDSSYEQY
TRBD1 | TRBV27 | ASSSGTGLGEQY
NA | TRBV11-2 | ASSLEREGGGNTIC
TRBD1 | TRBV6-1 | ASATGGGTGELF
NA | TRBV29-1 | SPTGGVGLGNQPQH
TRBD1 | TRBV19 | ASSPGTGRTNGYT
NA | TRBV27 | ASSSTGWGTEAF
NA | TRBV12-3/TRBV12-4 | ASSPAPAVLGNTIY
NA | TRBV4-1 | ASSQDGGRQETQY
NA | TRBV4-1 | ASSQGLGLRGTEAF
TRBD1 | TRBV6-1 | ASSGRQGEGRYGYT
NA | TRBV5-5 | ASSDREGGEQY
NA | TRBV7-2 | ASSLAQGGYQPQH
NA | TRBV5-1 | ASSLRQETNYGYT
TRBD2 | TRBV7-2 | ASSFTSGRYETQY
TRBD1 | TRBV6-2/TRBV6-3 | ASSLTGGALGYT
TRBD2 | TRBV6-5 | ASSPGLATYEQY
TRBD1 | TRBV7-2 | ASRGQGMNTEAF
NA | TRBV27 | ASRPGQYNSPLH
TRBD2 | TRBV6-1 | ASRGLAGGGYEQY
TRBD1 | TRBV10-3 | AGKGENRGLYGYT
TRBD2 | TRBV7-9 | ASSPRGVAGRYEQY
NA | TRBV20-1 | SASKGWGYQPQH
TRBD1 | TRBV10-2 | ASTTGQANYGYT
NA | TRBV6-5 | ASSYDPGGSDEQY